Here is one T cell receptor (beta chain) with its context. Its target antigen remains unknown. No base-level quality is on record; no much larger clone is a single base apart. The cohort comprised hundreds of healthy bone marrow donors. At the time of sampling, all cohort members were nominally healthy, though unrecorded immune exposures were likely present. The donor tested CMV seropositive, placing the donor among the 310 or so seropositive members of the cohort. A peripheral blood sample was provided by each donor, and peripheral blood mononuclear cells were used for TCR beta sequencing. The Qiagen DNeasy Blood Extraction Kit was used to extract genomic DNA from the blood cell samples. For CDR1 and CDR2, the germline V gene lists MRHNA and SNTAGT. From the cysteine through the phenylalanine, the CDR3 covers 15 amino acids. The sequence is cut down to CDR3 DNA, 45 bases in frame from base 1. The V and J ends are trimmed by 2 bases and 1 base, leaving 10 bases between them.

This record comes from a study of cytomegalovirus exposure and HLA in healthy donors (dated by TCRdb to 2015 to 2018). In terms of the full investigation: In an earlier analysis of fewer than 750 of the donors, about 270 Gb of sequence data and some 100 million unique TCR beta sequences from about 180 million T cells were reported. About 280 gigabases of sequencing data and around 85 million unique TCR sequences made up an early release that covered several hundred HLA-typed donors. Of the roughly 400 genotyped donors, 80% to 90% were placed in the genetic ancestry cluster associated with self-reported Caucasian donors. The aim of the study was to test whether cataloging public T cell receptors could identify signatures of past pathogen exposure. Using immunosequencing, the study profiled T cell repertoires from about 650 subjects and related those repertoires to cytomegalovirus serostatus. In addition to the first cohort of hundreds of subjects, a separate validation cohort of under 150 different subjects was used. High-throughput TCR immunosequencing, statistical association of individual TCRs with disease status, and machine learning were combined to predict cytomegalovirus infection status. A later analysis re-analyzed previously published TCR beta repertoires from 666 donors and added high-resolution HLA genotyping to study TCR occurrence patterns. Rather than using new phenotypic data, the later analysis identified candidate immune exposures from TCR beta sequences and from how often those sequences occurred across donors. In an earlier analysis of several hundred of the donors, high-throughput TCR beta sequencing was used to judge whether each TCR beta V gene segment behaved as functional or pseudogenic. Donor age, sex, ethnicity and CMV serostatus were compiled together with the repertoire data. In a later genetic analysis, genome-wide SNP genotypes for about 55% of the 666 donors were used, and that subset was treated as a discovery cohort. All discovery cohort repertoires had been generated using a single sequencing platform. Class I and class II HLA loci were covered by the typing at four-digit resolution. The number of donors typed differed by locus, with roughly 620-640 for A, B, C, DRB1 and DQB1, around 500 for DQA1, 606 for DPA1, and around 430 for DPB1. About 5 DR-DQ haplotypes were handled as single units for association and clustering, since linkage in the cohort was strong. Among 300 to 450 genotyped donors of the cohort, an average of roughly 240,000 unique TCR beta nucleotide sequences were sequenced per donor, roughly 18% of them non-productive. General findings and caveats noted by the study authors: A few of the identified cytomegalovirus-associated TCR beta chains were confirmed in vitro to be specific for cytomegalovirus antigens. Most TCR sequences were observed very rarely across donors, whereas some public TCRs were present in many individuals. In an earlier analysis of 500 to 650 of the donors, most TCR beta V segments appeared in productive rearrangements about 87% or about 30% of the time, broadly matching IMGT annotations. In a later analysis, TCR association rates were found to vary across HLA loci, with the most associated TCRs seen for DRB1 alleles and the fewest for HLA-C alleles. A further reported finding was that TCR beta sequences accurately predicted the HLA-A and HLA-B alleles for most subjects in the first cohort. The 87-base-pair reads could not distinguish some IMGT-functional V segments, including TRBV6-2 and TRBV6-3, so those segments were excluded. Because counts were too low, more than 15 rarely observed V segments, including chromosome 9 orphons, were left out of the earlier analysis of a few hundred of the donors. Cytomegalovirus status was reported to be diagnosed by the classifier with high specificity and sensitivity in both the original and validation cohorts. The cohort was sequenced for TCR beta chains only, and without alpha or paired-chain data the features that could be detected were limited. In a later genetic analysis, a missense DCLRE1C variant was associated with V-gene and J-gene trimming of TCR beta chains, and the association was replicated in an independent cohort. In a later genetic analysis, fewer N-insertions in productive TCRs were reported among donors in an Asian-associated ancestry cluster than the approximately 710-donor mean. A later analysis found that most CMV-associated TCR beta chains appeared HLA-restricted, with HLA associations seemingly driven largely by CMV exposure. Sequencing depth was assumed to be roughly uniform across donors in the presence/absence analyses, though that assumption may not hold. Compared with equally common non-associated chains, HLA-associated TCR beta chains in a later analysis were more clonally expanded and had lower generation probabilities. Assigning TCR associations to individual alleles was difficult when HLA alleles, especially DR and DQ, strongly co-occurred. According to a later analysis, parvovirus B19, influenza, CMV and Epstein-Barr virus appeared linked to several top co-occurrence clusters. A later analysis associated 16,951 TCR beta sequences with specific HLA alleles at a false discovery rate of 0.05. Correlated functional status among segregating V segments might reflect linkage disequilibrium, but an unknown experimental factor could not be ruled out. For the cohort, immune exposure information was limited to CMV serostatus. Because some donors lacked HLA typing at each locus, the association tests relied only on the typed subset. The study gave a list of 150 to 200 TCR beta chains associated with cytomegalovirus. The authors suggested that the approach could potentially be extended to other disease states and immunological phenotypes. The sequencing pipeline was judged likely to have produced a cluster of highly shared sequence variants as a technical artifact.

Libraries were made using the immunoSEQ multiplex PCR assay. The multiplex PCR relied on a mix of 60 forward primers for TCR Vbeta segments and 13 reverse primers for TCR Jbeta segments. The CDR3 region of rearranged TCR beta genes was amplified from genomic DNA with a multiplex PCR assay. Amplified TCR beta libraries were sequenced as 87-base-pair reads on the Illumina HiSeq System. In the source study's methods: A later analysis tallied roughly 80 million unique TCR beta chains across the approximately 670 repertoires, and about 10 million of those chains were shared by two or more donors. To remove PCR and sequencing errors, raw reads were error-corrected and collapsed into unique sequences using a nearest-neighbor algorithm that merged closely related sequences. Alignment of CDR3 sequences to IMGT reference sequences was used to assign V, D and J gene segments. For a sequence to be retained, at least a six-nucleotide match to both a V gene segment and a J gene segment was required. Rearrangements were called productive when the CDR3 lacked stop codons and stayed in frame with V and J; all others were non-productive. CDR3 was defined according to IMGT convention as the region running from the second conserved V-encoded cysteine to the conserved J-encoded phenylalanine. The earlier analysis of about 620 of the donors excluded sequences that lacked an unambiguous match to a single V gene segment. An earlier analysis of 550 to 650 of the donors classified V segments as functional when productive rearrangements were above 56.7% and as segregating when the standard deviation between donors was above 5%. A statistical classification framework was built for diagnosing cytomegalovirus status from the catalog of TCR beta chain sequences. A later analysis assigned V and J genes by comparing TCR nucleotide sequences with IMGT/GENE-DB human TR gene sequences. A later analysis assigned CDR3 sequences and most-parsimonious VDJ recombination scenarios with the TCRdist pipeline. In a later analysis, every TCR beta chain was defined by the combination of its CDR3 amino acid sequence and its V-gene family, and reads without a unique V-gene family were dropped. As a way to deal with suspected cross-contamination and a sequencing artifact, a later analysis dropped over 550 nucleotide sequences that were highly shared and had low generation probability. In a later analysis, a clonal expansion index for each public chain was calculated from normalized within-repertoire ranks of inferred template counts. A later analysis computed generation probabilities with a VDJ recombination model fitted to out-of-frame rearrangements, and checked the results against IGoR. A later analysis scored TCR-TCR, TCR-HLA and TCR-CMV co-occurrence with hypergeometric tests, applying a repertoire-size bias correction to TCR pairs. To estimate false discovery rates, a later analysis permuted the HLA or CMV assignments 20 times. In a later analysis, co-occurring TCRs were grouped using DBSCAN, and TCRdist sequence similarity was added for clustering within HLA-allele-positive subsets. Co-occurrence clustering excluded repertoires with fewer than 30,000 or more than 120,000 public chains, plus five with anomalous nucleotide sharing. TCRdb carries this immuneACCESS record with in-frame sequences only. Its versions omit some clonotypes, under half of them owing to an unresolved V gene in the studies checked, with the rest unexplained. That table gives V, J and clone size, and the DNA gave D and trimming. The sample includes fewer than 90,000 clones, with about three quarters observed a single time. About a tenth of the sample is taken by the ten largest.

The TCR was taken from a young man in good health and CMV-seropositive. Sequenced sample: PBMCs. The sequence is built from TRBV6-4 and TRBJ2-3; TRBD2 is perhaps the D gene, given 6 matching bases. The CDR3 sequence is CASSDQGGGTDTQYF. In nucleotide form, the sequence is TGTGCCAGCAGTGACCAGGGCGGGGGCACAGATACGCAGTATTTT.